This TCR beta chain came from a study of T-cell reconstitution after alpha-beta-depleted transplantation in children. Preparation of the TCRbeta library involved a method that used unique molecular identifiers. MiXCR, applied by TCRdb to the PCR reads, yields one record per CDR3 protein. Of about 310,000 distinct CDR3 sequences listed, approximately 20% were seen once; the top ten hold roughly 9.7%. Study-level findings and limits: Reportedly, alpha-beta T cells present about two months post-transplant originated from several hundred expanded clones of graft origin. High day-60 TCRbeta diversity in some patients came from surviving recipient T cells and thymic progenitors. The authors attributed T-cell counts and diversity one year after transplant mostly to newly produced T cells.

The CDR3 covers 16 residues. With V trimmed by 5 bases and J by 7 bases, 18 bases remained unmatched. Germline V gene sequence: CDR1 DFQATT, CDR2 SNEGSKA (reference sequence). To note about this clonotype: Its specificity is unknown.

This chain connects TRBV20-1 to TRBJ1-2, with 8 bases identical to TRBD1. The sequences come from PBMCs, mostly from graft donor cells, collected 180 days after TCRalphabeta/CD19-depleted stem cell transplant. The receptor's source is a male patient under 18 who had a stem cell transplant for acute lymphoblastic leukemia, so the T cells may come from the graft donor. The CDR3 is CSALVTRIQGAGGYTF. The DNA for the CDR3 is TGCAGTGCTCTCGTCACGCGAATCCAGGGGGCTGGTGGCTACACCTTC.